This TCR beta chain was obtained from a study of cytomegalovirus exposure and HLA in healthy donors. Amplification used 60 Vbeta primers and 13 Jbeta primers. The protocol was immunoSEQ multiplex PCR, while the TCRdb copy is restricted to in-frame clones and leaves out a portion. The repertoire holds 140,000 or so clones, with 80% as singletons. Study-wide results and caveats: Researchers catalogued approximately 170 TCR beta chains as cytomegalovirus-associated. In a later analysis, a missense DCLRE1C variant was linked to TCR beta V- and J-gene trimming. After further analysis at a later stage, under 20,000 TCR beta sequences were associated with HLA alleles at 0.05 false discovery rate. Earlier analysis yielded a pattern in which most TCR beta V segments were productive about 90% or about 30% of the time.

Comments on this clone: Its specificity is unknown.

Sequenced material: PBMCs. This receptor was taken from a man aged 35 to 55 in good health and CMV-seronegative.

The DNA of the CDR3 is TGTGCCAGTAGCGGGGGTAATGAGCAGTTCTTC. Amino acids: CASSGGNEQFF. The gene calls are TRBV18 and TRBJ2-1; 9 positions agree with TRBD2. V was clipped by 9 bases and J by 7 bases; unmatched bases: 1. This CDR3 region has 11 residues. CDR1 KGHSH and CDR2 LQKENI come from the germline V gene.